This TCR beta chain was documented in a study of T cells after posttransplantation cyclophosphamide. As concerns this clone: Its antigen is as yet unknown.

Study-wide results and caveats: Blood and skin or GI T cell repertoires showed limited TRB overlap. Donor-recipient repertoire similarity was low at 1-2 months, rising over year one.

The related graft donor's blood sample was taken on the day of bone marrow donation. The table came from immunoSEQ multiplex PCR; TCRdb's copy has only in-frame clones and leaves some out. This sample has 51,000 or so clones, with 90% to 95% found just once. The germline gives CDR1 SGHVT, CDR2 SQSDAQ. V was clipped by 4 bases and J by 8 bases; unmatched bases: 2. The CDR3 runs 14 residues. The sample comprised PBMCs. V usage is TRBV7-4 and J usage is TRBJ1-6, with TRBD1 identical over 10 bases. The receptor's source is a woman aged 30 to 39 in good health and a related stem cell transplant donor. CDR3 nucleotide sequence: TGTGCCAGCAGCTGTGACAGGGGGCATTCACCCCTCCACTTT. Amino acid sequence: CASSCDRGHSPLHF.